These 20 T cell receptor beta chains came from one sample sequenced in a study of regulatory T cells in long-lasting Graves disease. Regarding time point: newly diagnosed GD, antithyroid drugs for less than 3 months. PBMCs provided the RNA from which the TCR library was made. Arm-PCR with iRepertoire HTBI primers amplified the CDR3 regions for these TCR beta libraries. Each CDR3 protein gets one entry after TCRdb re-called the multiplex PCR reads with MiXCR. In the table there are more than 400,000 distinct CDR3 sequences, around 17% of which are singletons. This same sample was also taken into another study, of T cells in Graves' hyperthyroidism and ophthalmopathy.

The sample was peripheral blood mononuclear cells (PBMCs), taken at new diagnosis, from a patient treated with antithyroid drugs. The source is a woman aged 25 to 45 with Graves disease.

Note on this clonotype: A much larger clone lies a single base off, so this may be a read error. This CDR3 is missing its conserved last phenylalanine or tryptophan, likely due to a read error. This chain uses TRBV6-2 or TRBV6-3 with TRBJ1-1, with a weak D call TRBD1 (5 bases). The germline V gene encodes CDR1 MNHEY and CDR2 SVGEGT. The V end was cut by 10 bases, the J end by 3 bases, with 12 bases between. This CDR3 is 12 amino acids long. CDR3 sequence: CAISSGYTEAFS. The CDR3 coding sequence is TGTGCCATCTCTTCAGGGTACACTGAAGCTTTCTCT.

This clonotype was observed a few times. At one end the junction does not follow the germline gene, possibly because of a read error. V is TRBV20-1 and J is TRBJ2-7, with 12 bases matching TRBD2. From germline, CDR1 is DFQATT and CDR2 SNEGSKA (reference sequence). The CDR3 has 13 residues. CDR3 region: CSAPGLAGSEPYF. The CDR3 nucleotides are TGCAGTGCTCCTGGACTAGCGGGATCCGAGCCGTACTTC.

This clonotype was observed at least ten times. V usage is TRBV27 and J usage is TRBJ1-1; D uncertain. CDR3 size: 14 residues. CDR1 and CDR2 from the germline V gene are MNHEY and SMNVEV (reference sequence). The V end was cut by 6 bases, the J end by 1 base, with 12 bases between. CDR3 nucleotides: TGTGCCAGCAGACTAGACATGGGGAACACTGAAGCTTTCTTT. This sequence encodes CASRLDMGNTEAFF.

This clonotype was picked up a small number of times. A much larger clone lies a single base off, so this may be a read error. The V call is TRBV2, the J call TRBJ1-5; maybe TRBD1 (5 bases). Germline assignment: CDR1 SNHLY and CDR2 FYNNEI. Trimming left V 2 bases short and J 6 bases short, with 14 bases between. The CDR3 is made up of 15 amino acids. CDR3 in DNA: TGTGCCAGCAGTGAAAGGGGACGGTACGGTCAGCCCCAGCATTTT. Translation gives CASSERGRYGQPQHF.

The chain joins TRBV4-3 to TRBJ2-1, with 7 nucleotides matching TRBD2. Per germline, CDR1 LGHNA and CDR2 YSLEER. The CDR3 runs 19 residues. V dropped 0 bases and J dropped 0; count of bases not matched to a gene: 11. CDR3 DNA: TGCGCCAGCAGCCAAGATCCTGGTGGAGGCGGGAGCTCCTACAATGAGCAGTTCTTC. This gives the protein CASSQDPGGGGSSYNEQFF.

This clonotype has a count of ten or more. The CDR3 protein is CASSLARGAKTQYF. The CDR3 bases are TGTGCCAGCAGCTTAGCGCGAGGGGCGAAGACCCAGTACTTC. The rearrangement uses TRBV11-1 and TRBJ2-5, with D perhaps assigned TRBD1 or TRBD2 (5 bases each). The CDR3 is 14 amino acids. The germline V gene has CDR1 SGHAT and CDR2 FQDESV (reference sequence). The germline V and J ends were trimmed by 0 bases and 6 bases, with 11 bases remaining between them.

Ten or more counts support this clonotype. V is TRBV28 and J is TRBJ2-2; TRBD2 is a possible D gene (6 bases). The V gene's germline CDR1 is MDHEN and CDR2 SYDVKM. V lost 0 bases and J 4 bases, leaving 18 bases between the germline ends. The CDR3 is 18 amino acids. The CDR3 DNA reads TGTGCCAGCAGTTTATGGGAGGGCGGGTCCTCGAGCACCGGGGAGCTGTTTTTT. Translating it yields CASSLWEGGSSSTGELFF.

The chain joins TRBV10-3 to TRBJ2-1, with a tentative D call TRBD2 (5 bases). This CDR3 is 18 amino acids long. V gave up 4 bases and J gave up 0 bases, with 19 bases separating them. CDR1 and CDR2 (germline): ENHRY, SYGVKD. This CDR3 is CAISVSGYIEGSYNEQFF. The CDR3 DNA sequence: TGTGCCATCAGTGTCTCGGGCTATATCGAGGGCTCCTACAATGAGCAGTTCTTC.

This rearrangement joins TRBV6-2 or TRBV6-3 to TRBJ1-5; 7 nucleotides match TRBD1. V lost 0 bases, J lost 4 bases, and 15 bases stayed unmatched. This CDR3 is 19 amino acids long. CDR1 MNHEY and CDR2 SVGEGT come from the germline V gene. The CDR3 DNA follows: TGTGCCAGCAGTTACTCGAGGGGGCAACGAGGCAGGATGAATCAGCCCCAGCATTTT. This sequence encodes CASSYSRGQRGRMNQPQHF.

This clonotype was seen at least ten times. This chain connects TRBV6-4 to TRBJ2-3; either TRBD1 or TRBD2 may supply D (6 bases each). This CDR3 is 16 amino acids long. Germline CDR1 reads MRHNA; CDR2 reads SNTAGT. V lost 5 bases and J 5 bases, leaving 20 bases between the germline ends. Here the CDR3 reads CASSYRGGRQVDTQYF. In nucleotides, the CDR3 is TGTGCCAGCAGTTACCGAGGGGGGAGGCAGGTAGATACGCAGTATTTT.

This clonotype appeared many times. This chain uses TRBV11-2 with TRBJ2-3; tentative D call: TRBD1 (7 bases). Germline-derived CDR1 and CDR2 are SGHAT and FQNNGV. The CDR3 covers 15 residues. The germline V and J ends were trimmed by 4 bases and 2 bases, with 13 bases remaining between them. The CDR3 loop reads CASSSQGGVTDTQYF. In DNA form, the CDR3 reads TGTGCCAGCAGCTCCCAGGGGGGAGTCACAGATACGCAGTATTTT.

In this sample, this clonotype turned up a few times. V is TRBV4-1 and J is TRBJ2-1; 8 bases fit TRBD2. This CDR3 is built from 15 residues. In germline, CDR1 is MGHRA, CDR2 YSYEKL. Trimming removed 2 bases from V and 6 bases from J; junction bases left unmatched: 6. The CDR3 DNA reads as TGCGCCAGCAGCCAAATGGGAGCGGGAGCCAATGAGCAGTTCTTC. This encodes CASSQMGAGANEQFF.

This sequence joins TRBV4-1 and TRBJ1-5; TRBD1 agrees at 7 bases. This CDR3 contains 15 residues. With V trimmed by 5 bases and J by 0 bases, 4 bases remained unmatched. CDR1 is MGHRA, CDR2 YSYEKL, per germline. The CDR3 DNA follows: TGCGCCAGCAGCAAGGGACAGAATAGCAATCAGCCCCAGCATTTT. Translating it yields CASSKGQNSNQPQHF.

V is TRBV4-1 and J is TRBJ1-2; D is unclear. Germline lookup yields CDR1 MGHRA and CDR2 YSYEKL. This CDR3 comprises 16 residues. V gave up 8 bases and J gave up 3 bases, with 22 bases separating them. CDR3 amino acids: CASSPIGVSQHYGYTF. CDR3 DNA: TGCGCCAGCTCCCCCATAGGAGTTAGCCAACACTATGGCTACACCTTC.

This clonotype was counted many times. V gene TRBV27 combines with J gene TRBJ1-2, with 7 bases fitting TRBD1. This CDR3 has 12 amino acids. Germline V gene lookup returns CDR1 MNHEY and CDR2 SMNVEV (reference sequence). With 5 bases clipped from V and 4 bases from J, the junction kept 1 base outside the gene matches. CDR3 bases: TGTGCCAGCAGTCGACAGGGCTATGGCTACACCTTC. It codes for CASSRQGYGYTF.

This clonotype was counted many times. This CDR3 is CASSEGGGGRSNQPQHF. DNA of the CDR3: TGTGCCAGCAGTGAAGGGGGAGGGGGCCGAAGCAATCAGCCCCAGCATTTT. The chain couples TRBV6-1 to TRBJ1-5; 7 nucleotides line up with TRBD1. Trimming at V came to 1 base and at J to 1 base, leaving 7 bases not matched to a gene. CDR3 length: 17 residues. From germline, CDR1 is MNHNS and CDR2 SASEGT.

This clonotype was seen at least ten times. The chain links TRBV28 to TRBJ2-2, with D possibly being TRBD1 (6 bases). V was trimmed by 11 bases and J by 1 base, leaving 11 bases between them. The CDR3 runs to 13 residues. The germline CDR1 and CDR2 sequences are MDHEN and SYDVKM. The CDR3 nucleotides are TGTGCCGGAGGACAGATGAACACCGGGGAGCTGTTTTTT. The encoded protein is CAGGQMNTGELFF.

This clonotype was recorded many times. CDR3 sequence (DNA): TGTGCCAGCAGCTTGTCCGGGACTCTCTCCTACGAGCAGTACTTC. Translating gives CASSLSGTLSYEQYF. This chain uses TRBV11-2 with TRBJ2-7; perhaps TRBD2 as D (6 bases). Trimming removed 3 bases at V and 0 bases at J, with 12 bases between. Per germline, CDR1 SGHAT and CDR2 FQNNGV. CDR3 length equals 15 residues.

There are a few counts of this clonotype. The rearrangement joins TRBV12-3 or TRBV12-4 to TRBJ2-1; D is uncertain. V lost 5 bases to trimming and J lost 8 bases, with 13 bases between them. This CDR3 is built from 13 residues. DNA of the CDR3: TGTGCCAGCAGTCCCGCTGCACCGCATGAGCAGTTCTTC. Translating it yields CASSPAAPHEQFF.

The rearrangement links TRBV30 to TRBJ1-2; 9 positions match TRBD1. The V gene's germline CDR1 is GTSNPN and CDR2 SVGIG (reference sequence). J was trimmed by 2 bases and V by 3 bases; bases with no gene match: 7. The CDR3 totals 15 residues. CDR3 DNA sequence: TGTGCCTGGAGGGAACTTGGACAGGGGAACTATGGCTACACCTTC. Translation: CAWRELGQGNYGYTF.